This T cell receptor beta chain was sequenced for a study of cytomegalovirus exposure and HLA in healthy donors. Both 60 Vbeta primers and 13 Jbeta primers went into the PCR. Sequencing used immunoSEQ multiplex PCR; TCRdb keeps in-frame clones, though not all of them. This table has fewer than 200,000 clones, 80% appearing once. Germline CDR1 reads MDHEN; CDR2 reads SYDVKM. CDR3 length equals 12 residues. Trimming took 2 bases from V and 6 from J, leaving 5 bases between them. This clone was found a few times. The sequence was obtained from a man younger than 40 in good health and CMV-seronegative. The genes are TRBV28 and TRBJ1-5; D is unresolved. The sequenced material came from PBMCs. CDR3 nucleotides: TGTGCCAGCAGTTTAAATCTTCAGCCCCAGCATTTT. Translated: CASSLNLQPQHF.